This T cell receptor gamma chain derives from a study of gamma-delta chains in newborns, infants, children. Germline CDR1 reads EGSTGY; CDR2 reads YDSYTSSV. This CDR3 has 11 residues. This clone was detected a few times. A far more abundant clone sits one base away, making this likely a read error. TCRdb reanalyzed the reads using CATT. The table has hundreds of gamma-chain clones, roughly 1.5% seen once. The sample was blood. This chain connects TRGV4 to TRGJ1 or TRGJ2. The receptor comes from a child who was a newborn, infant or young child, either healthy, febrile or measles-vaccinated (not recorded which). The CDR3 DNA sequence: TGTGCCACCCGGGATGTGGATAAGAAACTCTTT. Residues: CATRDVDKKLF.